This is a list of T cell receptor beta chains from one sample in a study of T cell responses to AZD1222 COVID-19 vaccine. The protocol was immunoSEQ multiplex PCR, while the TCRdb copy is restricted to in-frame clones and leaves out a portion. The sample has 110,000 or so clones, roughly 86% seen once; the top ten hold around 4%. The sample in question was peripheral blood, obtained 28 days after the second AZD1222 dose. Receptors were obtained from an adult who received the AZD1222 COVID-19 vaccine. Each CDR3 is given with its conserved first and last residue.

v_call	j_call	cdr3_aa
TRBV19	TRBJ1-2	CASSILDRVAFGYGYTF
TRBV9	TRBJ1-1	CASRPGIQDTEAFF
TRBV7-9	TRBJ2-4	CASSFGADSGIGQYF
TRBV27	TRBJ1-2	CASPWSGETSHHGYTF
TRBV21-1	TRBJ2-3	CASNQGTPPCTDTQYF
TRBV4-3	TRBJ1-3	CASSQVAGGWNTIYF
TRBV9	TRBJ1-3	CASSPQEGRFNGNTIYF
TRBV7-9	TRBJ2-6	CAMCPPGLGFSGANVLTF
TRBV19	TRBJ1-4	CASSIIRDFNEKLFF
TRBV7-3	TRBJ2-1	CASSLTTLTSGYNEQFF
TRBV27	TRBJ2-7	CASGLDYKPYEQYF
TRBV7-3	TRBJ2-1	CASSPGLEVNEQFF
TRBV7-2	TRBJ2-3	CASSLNSGGAFPTDTQYF
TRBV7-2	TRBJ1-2	CASSLALLGAPTNYGYTF
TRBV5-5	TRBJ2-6	CASSRDLGWGANVLTF
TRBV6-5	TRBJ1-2	CASSPDKYYGYTF
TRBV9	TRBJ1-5	CASNTLANSNQPQHF
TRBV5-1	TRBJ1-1	CASSLGDREATEAFF
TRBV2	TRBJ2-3	CASSEGISGGTDTQYF
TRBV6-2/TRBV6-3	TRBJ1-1	CASSYPAEAFF
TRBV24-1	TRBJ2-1	CATSSTAEGDEQFF
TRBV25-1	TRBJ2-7	CASKALAGSYEQYF
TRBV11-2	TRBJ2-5	CASSLVPSINQKTQYF
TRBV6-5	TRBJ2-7	CASSFSGGAYEQYF
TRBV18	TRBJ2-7	CASSPSEPSEQYF
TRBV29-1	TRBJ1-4	CSARQSSFNEKLFF
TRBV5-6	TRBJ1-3	CASSLVQFPGTIYF
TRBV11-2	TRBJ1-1	CASSSLKGGEKAFF
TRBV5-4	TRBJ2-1	CASSRDRANEQFF
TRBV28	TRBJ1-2	CASRGTGEIYGYTF
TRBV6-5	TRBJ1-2	CASRRSGLRPGYTF
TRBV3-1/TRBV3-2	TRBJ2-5	CASSLLQVETQYF
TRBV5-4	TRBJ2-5	CASSLRREQETQYF
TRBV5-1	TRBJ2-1	CASSPDGTWDPFF
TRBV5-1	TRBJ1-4	CASSLYGLTNEKLFF
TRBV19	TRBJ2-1	CASSISGTGLGNEQFF
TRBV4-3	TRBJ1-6	CASSQDQSWGSPLHF
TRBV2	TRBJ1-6	CAIKGGAYNSPLHF
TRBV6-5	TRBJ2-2	CASSYAEELFF
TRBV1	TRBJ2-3	CTSSLQHTSGRAPRSGDTQYF
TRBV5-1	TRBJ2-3	CASSSLASRSTDTQYF
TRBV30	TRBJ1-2	CAWRANRGTALYGYTF
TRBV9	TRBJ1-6	CASTQTGLFSPLHF
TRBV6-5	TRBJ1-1	CASRGSAQGYEAFF
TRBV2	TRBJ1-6	CAMKGQGLYNSPLHF
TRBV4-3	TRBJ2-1	CASSQDGQLNEQFF